One and the same sample provided the 8 T cell receptor beta chains below, sequenced in a study of T cells after yellow fever vaccination. In TCRdb, the 5' RACE reads were re-called with MiXCR into one record per CDR3 protein. In the table there are some 340,000 distinct CDR3 sequences, about 10% of which are singletons. The source material was CD4+ T cells sorted from PBMCs, sampled 45 days after the yellow fever booster vaccination. All receptors derive from a man aged 18 to 29 who received the YFV17D yellow fever vaccine.

The chain is built from TRBV6-4 and TRBJ2-7; D uncertain. Trimming cost V 1 base and J 6 bases, with 16 bases left between them. The CDR3 has 15 amino acids. The germline V gene encodes CDR1 MRHNA and CDR2 SNTAGT. CDR3 amino acids: CASSDYRSPLFEQYF. The CDR3 DNA reads as TGTGCCAGCAGTGACTATCGATCTCCTTTATTCGAGCAGTACTTC.

The rearrangement links TRBV6-6 to TRBJ2-1; 10 bases line up with TRBD2. The V gene's germline CDR1 is MNHNY and CDR2 SVGAGI (reference sequence). J gave up 4 bases and V 2 bases, and 11 bases lay outside the gene matches. This CDR3 region has 18 residues. CDR3 amino acids: CASSYRIAGGTGYNEQFF. CDR3 nucleotide sequence: TGTGCCAGCAGTTACAGGATAGCGGGGGGCACAGGGTACAATGAGCAGTTCTTC.

This clonotype was counted many times. The CDR3 loop is CASRAQGSPLHF. CDR3 in DNA: TGTGCCAGCAGAGCGCAAGGGTCACCCCTCCACTTT. The J gene is TRBJ1-6, the V gene TRBV7-2; no clear D. This CDR3 is built from 12 residues. The germline CDR1 and CDR2 sequences are SGHTA and FQGNSA. Trimming took off 6 bases at V and 10 bases at J, with 10 bases between the two ends.

This clonotype appeared many times. The chain uses TRBV6-2 or TRBV6-3 and TRBJ2-7; 8 positions agree with TRBD2. This CDR3 has 14 residues. CDR1 MNHEY and CDR2 SVGEGT come from the germline V gene. V trimming: 7 bases; J trimming: 3 bases; junction bases outside the gene matches: 8. The chain's CDR3 is CASTHPGGDYEQYF. DNA for the CDR3: TGTGCCAGCACCCACCCCGGGGGGGACTACGAGCAGTACTTC.

This clonotype was observed a few times. This sequence joins TRBV9 and TRBJ2-2, with 16 bases fitting TRBD2. V dropped 3 bases and J dropped 0; count of bases not matched to a gene: 2. The CDR3 length is 18 residues. CDR1 is SGDLS and CDR2 is YYNGEE in the germline V gene. The CDR3 nucleotides are TGTGCCAGCAGCGGCGGGACTAGCGGGGGGGCGAACACCGGGGAGCTGTTTTTT. Its protein is CASSGGTSGGANTGELFF.

This clonotype was counted ten times or more. The chain uses TRBV29-1 and TRBJ1-1; no clear D. Trimming left V 4 bases short and J 3 bases short, with 3 bases between. The CDR3 consists of 10 residues. Germline values: CDR1 SQVTM, CDR2 ANQGSEA. CDR3 nucleotide sequence: TGCAGCGTTGGTGACACTGAAGCTTTCTTT. Its protein is CSVGDTEAFF.

Only a few counts were recorded for this clonotype. J is TRBJ2-1 and V is TRBV20-1; a possible D gene is TRBD2 (5 bases). V lost 0 bases and J lost 6, with 21 bases in between. CDR3 length equals 17 residues. Germline loops: CDR1 DFQATT, CDR2 SNEGSKA (reference sequence). In DNA form, the CDR3 reads TGCAGTGCTAGAGATATGCGGGTCATGATGAGAACCAATGAGCAGTTCTTC. Its translation is CSARDMRVMMRTNEQFF.

This chain connects TRBV20-1 to TRBJ1-1, with TRBD1 matching 7 bases. This CDR3 spans 14 amino acids. Germline loops: CDR1 DFQATT, CDR2 SNEGSKA (reference sequence). V was clipped by 4 bases and J by 0 bases; unmatched bases: 5. CDR3 sequence: CSATWGTVNTEAFF. In nucleotides, the CDR3 is TGCAGTGCTACCTGGGGGACAGTGAACACTGAAGCTTTCTTT.